One and the same sample provided the 16 T cell receptor beta chains below, sequenced in a study of blood T cell repertoires in COVID-19. Using immunoSEQ multiplex PCR, the repertoire was profiled, and TCRdb retains in-frame clones only, with some absent. The sample contains fewer than 30,000 clones, around 87% of which appear only once. Input material: peripheral blood. The source of these receptors is a man between 60 and 75 years old with acute or convalescent COVID-19.

V is TRBV19 and J is TRBJ2-6, with TRBD1 identical over 11 bases. Trimming cost V 3 bases and J 4 bases; bases outside gene matches: 11. From germline, CDR1 is LNHDA and CDR2 SQIVND (reference sequence). This CDR3 is 19 amino acids long. The CDR3 sequence: CASSIPHGQGASGANVLTF. CDR3 DNA: TGTGCCAGTAGTATCCCCCACGGACAGGGGGCATCGGGGGCCAACGTCCTGACTTTC.

The table lists this clone with a few counts. For the CDR3, the DNA is TGTGCCAGCAGTTACGTGACAGGGGAGTTCGGCGAGCAGTACTTC. Translated: CASSYVTGEFGEQYF. The rearrangement uses TRBV6-6 and TRBJ2-7, with 8 bases aligning to TRBD1. Per the germline V gene, CDR1 is MNHNY and CDR2 is SVGAGI (reference sequence). CDR3 length equals 15 residues. V lost 2 bases to trimming and J lost 6 bases; unmatched junction nucleotides: 9.

This chain connects TRBV5-1 to TRBJ2-3; 11 nucleotides match TRBD2. The V and J ends lost 3 bases and 2 bases, in that order; junction bases with no gene match: 8. The CDR3 loop spans 17 amino acids. Germline CDR1 SGHRS, CDR2 YFSETQ. As DNA, the CDR3 is TGCGCCAGCAGCTCCTTAGGGACTAGCGGTTCCACAGATACGCAGTATTTT. Translated, it gives CASSSLGTSGSTDTQYF.

The CDR3 nucleotides read TGTGCCAGCAGTGAAGGCCCTAGCGGGAGAATTAATGAGCAGTTCTTC. Translated, it gives CASSEGPSGRINEQFF. J is TRBJ2-1 and V is TRBV6-1; 10 positions match TRBD2. Germline V CDR1 and CDR2: MNHNS, SASEGT. The CDR3 is made up of 16 amino acids. The trim removed 1 base at V and 7 bases at J, leaving 7 bases unmatched.

The sample holds one count of this clone. The chain links TRBV19 to TRBJ1-1; TRBD1 matches at 8 bases. J was trimmed by 1 base and V by 3 bases; bases with no gene match: 7. The length of the CDR3 is 16 residues. Germline V gene lookup returns CDR1 LNHDA and CDR2 SQIVND (reference sequence). CDR3: CASSILPGGRNTEAFF. CDR3 nucleotides: TGTGCCAGTAGTATTCTCCCAGGGGGCAGGAACACTGAAGCTTTCTTT. Based on the CDR3 plus reference TRBV19 and TRBJ1-1, the full variable domain is DGGITQSPKYLFRKEGQNVTLSCEQNLNHDAMYWYRQDPGQGLRLIYYSQIVNDFQKGDIAEGYSVSREKKESFPLTVTSAQKNPTAFYLCASSILPGGRNTEAFFGQGTRLTVV.

V usage is TRBV27 and J usage is TRBJ2-7; 9 bases align to TRBD1. The CDR3 has 14 residues. The germline V gene has CDR1 MNHEY and CDR2 SMNVEV (reference sequence). V dropped 3 bases and J dropped 4; count of bases not matched to a gene: 4. The CDR3 nucleotides read TGTGCCAGCAGTTTCCCGGGACAGGGTTACGAGCAGTACTTC. Translation: CASSFPGQGYEQYF.

The gene calls are TRBV5-4 and TRBJ2-3; TRBD1 is a possible D gene (6 bases). Germline-derived CDR1 and CDR2 are SGHNT and YYREEE (reference sequence). Between the trimmed V and J ends, which lost 9 bases and 5 bases, there was a span of 10 bases. The length of the CDR3 is 11 residues. The CDR3 DNA is TGTGCCACAACAGGGTTAGATACGCAGTATTTT. Encoded protein: CATTGLDTQYF. Supplemented by reference TRBV5-4 and TRBJ2-3, the full variable domain reads ETGVTQSPTHLIKTRGQQVTLRCSSQSGHNTVSWYQQALGQGPQFIFQYYREEENGRGNFPPRFSGLQFPNYSSELNVNALELDDSALYLCATTGLDTQYFGPGTRLTVL.

The chain employs TRBV4-1 and TRBJ1-3; D unresolved. CDR3 length: 13 amino acids. The germline gives CDR1 MGHRA, CDR2 YSYEKL. Trimming took 0 bases from V and 3 from J, leaving 3 bases between them. This CDR3 is CASSQDGGNTIYF. The DNA for the CDR3 is TGCGCCAGCAGCCAAGACGGTGGAAACACCATATATTTT.

This clone was counted a single time. V is TRBV21-1 and J is TRBJ2-6; the D segment call TRBD1 is taken from the table without a DNA check. TRBV21-1 is termed a pseudogene. The CDR3 totals 17 residues. CDR3 DNA: TGTGCCAGCAGCAAAGGGACAGGGCTCTCTGGGGCCAACGTCCTGACTTTC. Translation gives CASSKGTGLSGANVLTF.

The chain is built from TRBV7-6 and TRBJ2-1; 11 bases map to TRBD2. From germline, CDR1 is SGHVS and CDR2 FNYEAQ. The CDR3 runs 18 residues. Unmatched junction bases numbered 18, after V lost 5 bases and J lost 9 bases. The CDR3 reads CASSPYRIAGGPKGEQFF. CDR3 coding DNA: TGTGCCAGCAGCCCTTACCGCATAGCGGGGGGGCCGAAAGGTGAGCAGTTCTTC.

The rearrangement joins TRBV7-9 to TRBJ1-6; TRBD1 aligns across 9 bases. CDR3 length: 16 residues. From germline, CDR1 is SEHNR and CDR2 FQNEAQ (reference sequence). The junction had 13 bases not matched to a gene; V was cut back by 6 bases and J by 10 bases. CDR3 region: CASSSGRDRDGSPLHF. The CDR3 DNA sequence: TGTGCCAGCAGTTCAGGCCGGGACAGGGATGGATCACCCCTCCACTTT. The full variable domain, completed using reference TRBV7-9 and TRBJ1-6, is DTGVSQNPRHKITKRGQNVTFRCDPISEHNRLYWYRQTLGQGPEFLTYFQNEAQLEKSRLLSDRFSAERPKGSFSTLEIQRTEQGDSAMYLCASSSGRDRDGSPLHFGNGTRLTVT.

The rearrangement uses TRBV4-1 and TRBJ2-3, with D maybe TRBD1 (5 bases). V dropped 3 bases and J dropped 5 bases, with 12 bases sitting between them. CDR1 MGHRA and CDR2 YSYEKL come from the germline V gene. The CDR3 extends over 14 amino acids. The CDR3 here is CASSHPGQGDTQYF. As DNA, the CDR3 is TGCGCCAGCAGCCATCCCGGCCAGGGAGATACGCAGTATTTT.

V is TRBV30 and J is TRBJ2-2; 12 bases are shared with TRBD2. V was pared by 8 bases and J by 5 bases, with 6 bases of the junction left unmatched. Germline CDR1 GTSNPN, CDR2 SVGIG (reference sequence). The CDR3 is 14 residues long. CDR3 region: CAKTSGRETGELFF. CDR3 coding DNA: TGTGCCAAGACTAGCGGGAGAGAAACCGGGGAGCTGTTTTTT.

The chain employs TRBV7-9 and TRBJ2-1, with D perhaps matching TRBD1 (5 bases). The CDR3 covers 15 residues. CDR1 SEHNR and CDR2 FQNEAQ come from the germline V gene (reference sequence). The ends were cut back, 2 bases at V and 4 bases at J, with 12 bases in the middle. CDR3 DNA sequence: TGTGCCAGCAGCTTAAATGCGGCAGGGTACAATGAGCAGTTCTTC. Amino acid sequence: CASSLNAAGYNEQFF.

This rearrangement joins TRBV27 to TRBJ2-7; the D gene is possibly TRBD2 (5 bases). Germline CDR1 MNHEY, CDR2 SMNVEV (reference sequence). The CDR3 sequence is 14 residues long. V lost 6 bases and J 3 bases, leaving 15 bases between the germline ends. The CDR3, as DNA: TGTGCCAGCAGCCCTTTGGCCGGGGTCTACGAGCAGTACTTC. Translating gives CASSPLAGVYEQYF.

V and J are TRBV14 and TRBJ1-5; D gene ambiguous. The length of the CDR3 is 18 residues. The V end was cut by 4 bases, the J end by 0 bases, with 19 bases between. Germline values: CDR1 SGHDN, CDR2 FVKESK. The CDR3 DNA reads TGTGCCAGCAGCCCTCCCTCGCGCCGGGAGCATAGCAATCAGCCCCAGCATTTT. It translates to CASSPPSRREHSNQPQHF.